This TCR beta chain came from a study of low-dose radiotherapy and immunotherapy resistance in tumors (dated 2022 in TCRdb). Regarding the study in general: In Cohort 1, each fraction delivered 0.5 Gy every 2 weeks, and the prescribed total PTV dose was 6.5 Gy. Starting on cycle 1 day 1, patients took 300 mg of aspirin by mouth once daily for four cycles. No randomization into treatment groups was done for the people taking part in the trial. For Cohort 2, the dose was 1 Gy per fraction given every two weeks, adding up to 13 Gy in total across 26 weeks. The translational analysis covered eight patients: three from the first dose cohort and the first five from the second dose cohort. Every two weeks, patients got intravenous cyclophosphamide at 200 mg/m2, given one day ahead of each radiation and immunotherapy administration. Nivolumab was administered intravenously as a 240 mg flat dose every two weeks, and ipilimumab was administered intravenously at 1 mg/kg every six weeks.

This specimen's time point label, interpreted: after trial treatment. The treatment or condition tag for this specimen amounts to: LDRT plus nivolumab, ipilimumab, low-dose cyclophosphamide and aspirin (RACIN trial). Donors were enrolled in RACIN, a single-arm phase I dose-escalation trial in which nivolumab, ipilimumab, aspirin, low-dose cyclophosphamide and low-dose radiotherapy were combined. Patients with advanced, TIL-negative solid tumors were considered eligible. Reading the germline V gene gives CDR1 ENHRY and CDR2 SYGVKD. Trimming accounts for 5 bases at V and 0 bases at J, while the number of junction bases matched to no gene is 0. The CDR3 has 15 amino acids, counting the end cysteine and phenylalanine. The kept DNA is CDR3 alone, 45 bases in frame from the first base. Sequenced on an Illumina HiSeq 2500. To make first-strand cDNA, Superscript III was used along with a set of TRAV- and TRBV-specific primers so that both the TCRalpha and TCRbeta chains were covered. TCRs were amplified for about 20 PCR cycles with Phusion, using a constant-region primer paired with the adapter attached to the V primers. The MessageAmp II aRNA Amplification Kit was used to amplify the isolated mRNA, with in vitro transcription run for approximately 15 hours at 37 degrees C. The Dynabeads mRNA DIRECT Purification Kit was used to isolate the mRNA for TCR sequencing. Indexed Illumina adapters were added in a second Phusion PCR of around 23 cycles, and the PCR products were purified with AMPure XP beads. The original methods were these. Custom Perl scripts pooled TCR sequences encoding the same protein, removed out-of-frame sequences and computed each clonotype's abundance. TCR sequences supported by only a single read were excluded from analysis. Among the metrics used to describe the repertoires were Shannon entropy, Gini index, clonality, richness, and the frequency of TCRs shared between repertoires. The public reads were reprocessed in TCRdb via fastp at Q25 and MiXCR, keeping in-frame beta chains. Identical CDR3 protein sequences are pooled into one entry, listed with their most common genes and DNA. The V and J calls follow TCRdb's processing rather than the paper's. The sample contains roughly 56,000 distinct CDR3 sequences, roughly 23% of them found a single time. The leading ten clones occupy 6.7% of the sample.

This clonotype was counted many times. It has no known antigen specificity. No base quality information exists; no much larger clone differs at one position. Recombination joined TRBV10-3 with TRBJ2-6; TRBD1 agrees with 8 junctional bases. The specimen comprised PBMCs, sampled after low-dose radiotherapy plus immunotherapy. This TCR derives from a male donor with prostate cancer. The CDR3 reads CAISTGGSGANVLTF. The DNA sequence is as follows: TGTGCCATCAGTACAGGGGGCTCTGGGGCCAACGTCCTGACTTTC.